This T cell receptor beta chain came from a study of blood T cell repertoires in COVID-19. Study background: The United States, Italy and Spain provided the acute and convalescent COVID-19 samples. The cDNA or gDNA used as material had been derived from T cells, B-cell-depleted T cells, or PBMCs.

The sample holds a few counts of this clone. Authors' analysis steps: Amplification with reference gene primers provided the estimates of nucleated cell counts. Libraries were prepared by immunoSEQ multiplex PCR; TCRdb keeps only in-frame clonotypes and omits some of them. V and J calls and clone size come straight from that table; D and trimming were deduced from the DNA. The data hold over 150,000 clones, with about 86% observed a single time. Sequenced input: peripheral blood. This clonotype was sampled from a man between 50 and 59 years old with active or convalescent COVID-19.

This CDR3 is CASSLGHQNSPLHF. Written as DNA, the CDR3 is TGCGCCAGCAGCTTGGGACACCAAAATTCACCCCTCCACTTT. This rearrangement joins TRBV5-1 to TRBJ1-6; D unclear. CDR1 and CDR2 from the germline V gene are SGHRS and YFSETQ. Between the trimmed V and J ends, which lost 0 bases and 7 bases, there was a span of 8 bases. This CDR3 contains 14 residues.